The next 21 T cell receptor beta chains were all read from a single sample in a study of shared clonotypes between healthy human individuals. The repertoire was sequenced with immunoSEQ multiplex PCR; TCRdb's copy has only in-frame clones and lacks some. The data contain 1.6 million or so clones, roughly 95% of them singletons. Specimen: naive CD4+ T cells sorted from blood. Regarding subset: CD45RA+ positively selected. These receptors originate from a man aged 25 to 45 in good health.

V gene TRBV27 combines with J gene TRBJ2-5; D unresolved. Trimming left V 8 bases short and J 8 bases short, with 15 bases between. Germline V CDR1 and CDR2: MNHEY, SMNVEV (reference sequence). CDR3 length: 12 amino acids. This chain's CDR3 is CASRGSRDTQYF. As DNA, the CDR3 is TGTGCCAGCCGCGGAAGCAGAGATACCCAGTACTTC.

As to this clone: The sample contains more than one DNA sequence encoding this CDR3. This chain links TRBV7-9 with TRBJ2-3, with D possibly being TRBD1 (6 bases). This CDR3 spans 14 amino acids. Germline CDR1 is SEHNR and CDR2 is FQNEAQ (reference sequence). V was cut by 4 bases and J by 1 base, with 9 bases left in between. The CDR3 region is CASSSSGGTDTQYF. The DNA of the CDR3 is TGTGCCAGCAGCTCATCAGGGGGCACAGATACGCAGTATTTT.

Notes on this clone: Distinct nucleotide sequences in the sample also encode this CDR3. The rearrangement uses TRBV27 and TRBJ2-1; D uncertain. The germline CDR1 and CDR2 sequences are MNHEY and SMNVEV (reference sequence). Between the trimmed V and J ends, which lost 3 bases and 0 bases, there was a span of 9 bases. This CDR3 is 15 amino acids long. As DNA, the CDR3 is TGTGCCAGCAGTTTCCTACCCAGCTCCTACAATGAGCAGTTCTTC. Amino acids: CASSFLPSSYNEQFF.

Remarks on this clone: One junction end does not reproduce the germline sequence, and a read error may be involved. The J gene is TRBJ2-5, the V gene TRBV6-1; 7 bases match TRBD1. CDR1 is MNHNS, CDR2 SASEGT, per germline. There are 14 residues in the CDR3. The CDR3 here is CASSEDRDVKTQYF. The CDR3 bases are TGTGCCAGCAGCGAAGACAGGGACGTTAAGACCCAGTACTTC.

V and J are TRBV5-6 and TRBJ1-2, with D uncertain. V dropped 0 bases and J dropped 8 bases, with 11 bases sitting between them. This CDR3 spans 13 amino acids. Germline-derived CDR1 and CDR2 are SGHDT and YYEEEE. CDR3 DNA: TGTGCCAGCAGCTTGGAAGGTTTCGGGGGCTACACCTTC. Protein: CASSLEGFGGYTF.

The chain couples TRBV30 to TRBJ1-1; a possible D gene is TRBD1 (5 bases). CDR3 length equals 11 residues. Per the germline V gene, CDR1 is GTSNPN and CDR2 is SVGIG (reference sequence). V lost 4 bases and J 11 bases, leaving 14 bases between the germline ends. The CDR3 spells CAWIQAFRAFF. CDR3 DNA: TGTGCCTGGATACAGGCTTTTAGGGCTTTCTTT.

The chain couples TRBV5-4 to TRBJ2-1; TRBD2 matches at 8 bases. This CDR3 contains 15 residues. The V gene end was trimmed by 3 bases and the J gene end by 4 bases; junction bases not matched to a gene: 6. CDR1 SGHNT and CDR2 YYREEE come from the germline V gene (reference sequence). The CDR3 reads CASSSGTRSYNEQFF. The CDR3 DNA follows: TGTGCCAGCAGCTCCGGGACTAGGAGTTACAATGAGCAGTTCTTC.

The V gene is TRBV28, the J gene TRBJ2-3; 9 nucleotides align to TRBD2. The CDR3 runs 16 residues. J gave up 2 bases and V 2 bases, and 5 bases lay outside the gene matches. Germline CDR1 is MDHEN and CDR2 is SYDVKM. The CDR3 is CASSLLSGSFTDTQYF. The CDR3 bases are TGTGCCAGCAGTTTACTTAGCGGGAGTTTCACAGATACGCAGTATTTT. Combining the CDR3 with reference TRBV28 and TRBJ2-3 gives the whole variable domain DVKVTQSSRYLVKRTGEKVFLECVQDMDHENMFWYRQDPGLGLRLIYFSYDVKMKEKGDIPEGYSVSREKKERFSLILESASTNQTSMYLCASSLLSGSFTDTQYFGPGTRLTVL.

The V and J genes are TRBV19 and TRBJ1-5, with D possibly being TRBD1 (6 bases). Germline V gene lookup returns CDR1 LNHDA and CDR2 SQIVND (reference sequence). CDR3 length: 16 amino acids. Trimming shortened V by 4 bases and J by 4 bases, and 17 bases separated the two germline ends. CDR3 sequence reads: CASSTTGTRNNQPQHF. The CDR3 region has the DNA TGTGCCAGTAGTACTACCGGGACACGTAATAATCAGCCCCAGCATTTT.

This clone was recorded only once. The chain combines TRBV7-9 with TRBJ1-3; a possible D gene is TRBD1 (6 bases). The germline V gene encodes CDR1 SEHNR and CDR2 FQNEAQ (reference sequence). The germline V and J ends were trimmed by 4 bases and 6 bases, with 10 bases remaining between them. This CDR3 contains 13 residues. CDR3 nucleotide sequence: TGTGCCAGCAGCTCTGCAGGGGAAAACACCATATATTTT. Its translation is CASSSAGENTIYF. Based on the CDR3 plus reference TRBV7-9 and TRBJ1-3, the full variable domain is DTGVSQNPRHKITKRGQNVTFRCDPISEHNRLYWYRQTLGQGPEFLTYFQNEAQLEKSRLLSDRFSAERPKGSFSTLEIQRTEQGDSAMYLCASSSAGENTIYFGEGSWLTVV.

V usage is TRBV5-1 and J usage is TRBJ2-2; D remains ambiguous. This CDR3 has 13 amino acids. Germline V lookup: CDR1 SGHRS, CDR2 YFSETQ. Trimming stripped 3 bases from V and 3 bases from J, with 6 bases between. The CDR3 nucleotides are TGCGCCAGCAGCTGGATGTACACCGGGGAGCTGTTTTTT. It is translated as CASSWMYTGELFF.

The chain has TRBV5-1 and TRBJ2-5, with D tentatively TRBD2 (6 bases). Looked up from germline, CDR1 is SGHRS and CDR2 is YFSETQ. V dropped 2 bases and J dropped 0 bases, with 11 bases sitting between them. This CDR3 comprises 15 residues. As DNA, the CDR3 is TGCGCCAGCAGCTTCCTCCCGGGGGACCAAGAGACCCAGTACTTC. Translation: CASSFLPGDQETQYF.

The chain recombines TRBV11-2 with TRBJ1-2; D perhaps matches TRBD1 (6 bases). Germline assignment: CDR1 SGHAT and CDR2 FQNNGV. The CDR3 is 15 residues long. Deletions cut 5 bases from V and 6 bases from J, with 19 bases between. The CDR3: CASSPNPGTSHGYTF. In DNA, the CDR3 is TGTGCCAGCAGCCCTAACCCCGGGACAAGCCATGGCTACACCTTC.

This chain joins TRBV5-4 and TRBJ2-7; the D is unclear. Looked up from germline, CDR1 is SGHNT and CDR2 is YYREEE (reference sequence). V shed 4 bases and J shed 5 bases, with 16 bases lying between them. The CDR3 is 14 residues long. CDR3 region: CASSPDLQAHEQYF. CDR3 coding DNA: TGTGCCAGCAGCCCGGACCTCCAAGCCCACGAGCAGTACTTC.

The rearrangement links TRBV5-4 to TRBJ1-3; D is uncertain. CDR1 and CDR2 (germline): SGHNT, YYREEE (reference sequence). The ends were cut back, 0 bases at V and 2 bases at J, with 6 bases in the middle. This CDR3 is built from 14 residues. The chain's CDR3 is CASSLAQAGNTIYF. In DNA form, the CDR3 reads TGTGCCAGCAGCTTGGCCCAGGCTGGAAACACCATATATTTT. Filled out from reference TRBV5-4 and TRBJ1-3, the complete variable domain reads ETGVTQSPTHLIKTRGQQVTLRCSSQSGHNTVSWYQQALGQGPQFIFQYYREEENGRGNFPPRFSGLQFPNYSSELNVNALELDDSALYLCASSLAQAGNTIYFGEGSWLTVV.

V usage is TRBV19 and J usage is TRBJ1-3; 9 bases fit TRBD1. The CDR3 runs to 15 residues. V lost 4 bases, J lost 2 bases, and 3 bases stayed unmatched. Germline V CDR1 and CDR2: LNHDA, SQIVND (reference sequence). CDR3: CASSTGTGTGNTIYF. The CDR3 bases are TGTGCCAGTAGTACCGGGACAGGGACTGGAAACACCATATATTTT.

For the CDR3, the DNA is TGTGCCAGCAAAAAAGGGGAAATTGGCGATGAGCAGTTCTTC. Translation: CASKKGEIGDEQFF. The chain couples TRBV7-2 to TRBJ2-1; D might be TRBD1 (5 bases). Germline-derived CDR1 and CDR2 are SGHTA and FQGNSA. The CDR3 is 14 residues long. Trimming took 7 bases from V and 8 from J, leaving 18 bases between them.

Points on this clone: The sample has other DNA sequences that encode this CDR3 too. This chain links TRBV5-1 with TRBJ2-1, with D unclear. V lost 1 base, J lost 6 bases, and 5 bases lay in between. The CDR3 has 12 residues. The germline V gene has CDR1 SGHRS and CDR2 YFSETQ. The CDR3 protein is CASSLLGNEQFF. CDR3 in DNA: TGCGCCAGCAGCTTGCTAGGCAATGAGCAGTTCTTC.

V and J are TRBV21-1 and TRBJ2-2; TRBD2 was called by the table and not checked on the DNA. TRBV21-1 counts as a pseudogene. The CDR3 is 18 residues long. In DNA form, the CDR3 reads TGTGCCAAATCCCGACTAGCGGGAAACTACGCGAACACCGGGGAGCTGTTTTTT. Translating gives CAKSRLAGNYANTGELFF.

This sequence joins TRBV6-1 and TRBJ1-4, with 10 bases matching TRBD1. The CDR3 is 14 amino acids. From germline, CDR1 is MNHNS and CDR2 SASEGT. V trimming: 4 bases; J trimming: 7 bases; junction bases outside the gene matches: 3. CDR3: CASSGTGGSEKLFF. The CDR3 DNA sequence: TGTGCCAGCAGTGGGACAGGGGGGAGTGAAAAACTGTTTTTT.

The chain employs TRBV5-1 and TRBJ2-1; 9 bases align to TRBD1. This CDR3 comprises 18 residues. Germline V gives CDR1 SGHRS, CDR2 YFSETQ. Trimming at V came to 3 bases and at J to 6 bases, leaving 16 bases not matched to a gene. The CDR3 sequence: CASSSDSITGGAINEQFF. DNA for the CDR3: TGCGCCAGCAGCTCTGATTCTATCACAGGGGGCGCGATCAATGAGCAGTTCTTC.